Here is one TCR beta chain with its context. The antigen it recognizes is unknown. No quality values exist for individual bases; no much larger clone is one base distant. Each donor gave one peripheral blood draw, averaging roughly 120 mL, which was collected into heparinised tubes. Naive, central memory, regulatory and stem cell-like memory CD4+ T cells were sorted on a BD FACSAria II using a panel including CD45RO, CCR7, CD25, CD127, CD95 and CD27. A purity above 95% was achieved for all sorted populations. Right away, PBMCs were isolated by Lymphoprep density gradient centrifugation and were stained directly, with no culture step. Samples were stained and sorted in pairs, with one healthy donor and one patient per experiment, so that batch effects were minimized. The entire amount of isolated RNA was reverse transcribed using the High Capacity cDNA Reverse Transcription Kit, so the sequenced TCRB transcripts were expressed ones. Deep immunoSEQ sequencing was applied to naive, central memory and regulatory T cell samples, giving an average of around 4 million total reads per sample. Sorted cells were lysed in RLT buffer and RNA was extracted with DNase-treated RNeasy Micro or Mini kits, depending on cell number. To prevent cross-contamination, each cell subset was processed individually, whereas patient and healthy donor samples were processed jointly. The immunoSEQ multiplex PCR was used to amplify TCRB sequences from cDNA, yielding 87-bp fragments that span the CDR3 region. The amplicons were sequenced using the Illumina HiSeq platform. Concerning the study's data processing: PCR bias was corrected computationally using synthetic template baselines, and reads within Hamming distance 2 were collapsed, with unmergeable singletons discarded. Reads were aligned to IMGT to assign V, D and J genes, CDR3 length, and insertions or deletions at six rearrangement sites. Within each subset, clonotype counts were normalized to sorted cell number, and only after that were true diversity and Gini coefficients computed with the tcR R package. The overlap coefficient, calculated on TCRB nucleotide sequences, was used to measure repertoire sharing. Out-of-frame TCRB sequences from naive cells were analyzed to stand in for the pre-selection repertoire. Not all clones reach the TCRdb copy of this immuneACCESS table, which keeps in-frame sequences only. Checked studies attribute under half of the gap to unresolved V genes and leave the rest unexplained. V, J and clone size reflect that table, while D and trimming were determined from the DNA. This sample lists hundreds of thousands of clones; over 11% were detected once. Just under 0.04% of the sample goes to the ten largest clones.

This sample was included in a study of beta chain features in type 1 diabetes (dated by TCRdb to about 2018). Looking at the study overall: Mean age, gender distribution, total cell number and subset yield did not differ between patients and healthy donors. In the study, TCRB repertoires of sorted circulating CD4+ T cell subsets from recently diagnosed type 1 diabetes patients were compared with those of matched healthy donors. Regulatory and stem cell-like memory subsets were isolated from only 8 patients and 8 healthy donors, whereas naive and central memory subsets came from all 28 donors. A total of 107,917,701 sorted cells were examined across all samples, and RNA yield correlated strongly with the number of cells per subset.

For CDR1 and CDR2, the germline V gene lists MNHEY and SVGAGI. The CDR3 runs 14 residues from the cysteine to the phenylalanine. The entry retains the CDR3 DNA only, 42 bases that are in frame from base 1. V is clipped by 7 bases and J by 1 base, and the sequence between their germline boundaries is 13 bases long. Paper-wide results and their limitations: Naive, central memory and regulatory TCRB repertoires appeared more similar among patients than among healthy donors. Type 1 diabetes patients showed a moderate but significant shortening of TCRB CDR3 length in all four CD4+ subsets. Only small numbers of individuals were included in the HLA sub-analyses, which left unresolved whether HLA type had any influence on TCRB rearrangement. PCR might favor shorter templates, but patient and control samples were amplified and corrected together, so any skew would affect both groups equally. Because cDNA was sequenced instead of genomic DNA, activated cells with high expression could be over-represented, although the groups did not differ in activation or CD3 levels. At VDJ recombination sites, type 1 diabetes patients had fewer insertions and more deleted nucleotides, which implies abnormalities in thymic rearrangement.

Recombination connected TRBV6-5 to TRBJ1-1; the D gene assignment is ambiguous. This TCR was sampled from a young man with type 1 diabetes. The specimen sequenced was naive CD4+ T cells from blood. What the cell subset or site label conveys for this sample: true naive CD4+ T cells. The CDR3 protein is CASTFGEGNTEAFF. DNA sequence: TGTGCCAGCACCTTCGGCGAAGGGAACACTGAAGCTTTCTTT.